This T cell receptor beta chain originates from a study of blood T cell repertoires in COVID-19. Study-wide context: COVID-19 samples, acute and convalescent, were from the United States, Italy and Spain. Sample material is recorded as cDNA or gDNA derived from T cells, B-cell-depleted T cells, or PBMCs.

Profiling relied on immunoSEQ multiplex PCR, and the TCRdb table lists in-frame clones only, not all of them. This repertoire shows 37,000 or so clones, approximately 91% found once; its top ten account for approximately 12%. The V end lost 1 base, the J end lost 4 bases, and 11 bases lay between the germline ends. The length of the CDR3 is 15 residues. From germline, CDR1 is KGHSH and CDR2 LQKENI. The source of this sequence is a man aged 55 to 70 with active COVID-19. The sample consisted of peripheral blood. The rearrangement joins TRBV18 to TRBJ2-1; tentatively, D is TRBD1 (6 bases). CDR3 nucleotides: TGTGCCAGCTCACCACAGGGGGTAGGATACAATGAGCAGTTCTTC. Its translation is CASSPQGVGYNEQFF.